This entry features one TCR beta chain sequence. This clonotype showed up many times. No cognate antigen has been identified for it. The record has no base qualities; no much larger clone is one base away. These data are taken from a study of T-cell memory formation after mild COVID-19 (dated by TCRdb to the early 2020s). A note on the overall study: TCR sequence clusters from the two donors were found to be largely donor specific. In two donors, T-cell clones that expanded and contracted after mild COVID-19 were followed by sequencing TCRalpha and TCRbeta repertoires longitudinally. Two young, previously healthy adult volunteers, one female and one male, were included in the cohort. What the work shows at the level of the full study, not this receptor alone: Only a couple of mild cases were covered in the study, and larger cohorts including severe cases with pre-infection samples were considered necessary. SARS-CoV-2 specificity of the second-wave clones peaking on day 37 was not confirmed. Balanced CD4/CD8 phenotypes were observed for clones contracting from day 15 to 85, whereas a bias towards CD4+ was observed for a second wave of clones expanding from day 15 to 37. Contracting CD4+ clones were located mainly in the CM and EM memory subsets, whereas CD8+ clones were found to be enriched in EMRA. Some responding clones were detected in pre-infection memory, suggesting pre-existing cross-reactive memory T cells joined the SARS-CoV-2 response.

V and J are trimmed by 2 bases and 3 bases, and the gene matches miss 5 bases of the junction. The germline V gene gives CDR1 as MGHRA and CDR2 as YSYEKL. The CDR3 has 15 amino acids, counting the end cysteine and phenylalanine. Just CDR3 DNA is preserved here, 45 bases in frame from base 1. Ficoll-Paque density gradient centrifugation was used to isolate PBMCs. The data were produced on an Illumina NovaSeq 6000. TCRalpha and TCRbeta cDNA libraries were built by 5'RACE with constant-segment primers, adding sample barcodes and unique molecular identifiers. RNA was extracted from every sample with Trizol reagent. Library amplification was performed in two PCR steps, and a second sample barcode and Illumina TruSeq adapters were introduced in the second step. Libraries were sequenced on an Illumina NovaSeq with 2 x 150 bp paired-end reads. On the study's bioinformatics: The reads were demultiplexed and collapsed into UMI-guided consensus sequences using migec v1.2.7. Using mixcr v2.1.11, UMI consensuses were aligned to TRA and TRB V and J templates and then assembled into clonotypes. Clonotypes were classified as expanded or contracted when called significant by both edgeR and NoisET, with noise models trained on biological replicates. For edgeR calls, the thresholds were a false discovery rate-adjusted p below 0.01 and a log2 fold-change of 1. PCA with hierarchical clustering of max-normalized trajectories of the 1000 most abundant clonotypes was used as exploratory dynamics analysis. Separately sequenced CD4+ and CD8+ repertoires were used to assign the CD4 or CD8 phenotype of responding clones. The public reads were reprocessed in TCRdb via fastp at Q25 and MiXCR, keeping in-frame beta chains. Here each entry gathers all rows of one CDR3 protein and keeps the most common genes and DNA. TCRdb, rather than the study authors, made the V and J calls. The sample data list hundreds of thousands of distinct CDR3 sequences, and about 20% of these were observed just once. 20% to 25% of the sample comes from the top ten.

This chain joins TRBV4-1 to TRBJ2-5; TRBD1 agrees with 8 junctional bases. The sequenced sample was PBMCs or a T cell subset sorted from them (not recorded which). This clonotype originated in a man between 18 and 35 years old who had mild COVID-19 (a few samples of this study predate the infection). The sample titles of this study are shuffled in the database, so cell type and time point are left out; the donor was told from shared clones. The DNA is as follows: TGCGCCAGCAGCCAAAGGGGACAGGCAGAAGAGACCCAGTACTTC. It encodes CASSQRGQAEETQYF.